Given below is one T cell receptor beta chain in context. Its cognate antigen is unknown. The sorted-subset replicate PCRs were given 200 ng DNA, which is tens of thousands of T cell genomes. Generated by immunoSEQ multiplex PCR, the TCRdb table keeps only in-frame clones and is missing some. Here the sample spans approximately 2.5 million clones, 80% to 95% being singletons. V was pared by 0 bases and J by 2 bases, with 17 bases between. From germline, CDR1 is SGHRS and CDR2 YFSETQ. This CDR3 contains 17 residues. These data belong to a study of shared clonotypes between healthy human individuals. Study findings and constraints: The expectation was that sequencing depth would affect clonotype sharing among donors. Naive subsets generally had larger estimated richness than memory subsets. The generation probabilities recorded for non-shared clonotypes fell below those of clonotypes shared by all four donors.

Sequenced: naive CD4+ T cells from PBMCs. Sample subset: CD45RA+ positively selected. V gene TRBV5-1 combines with J gene TRBJ2-5, with D hard to call. The receptor comes from a man aged 18 to 35 in good health. Some clones in this sample may be carry-over from other donors' samples. The CDR3 bases are TGCGCCAGCAGCTTGGGGGTTATTGCAGACCAACAAGAGACCCAGTACTTC. Protein product: CASSLGVIADQQETQYF.